The 29 T cell receptor beta chains below were found in one sample sequenced in a study of blood T cell repertoires in COVID-19. The table came from immunoSEQ multiplex PCR; TCRdb's copy has only in-frame clones and leaves some out. The sample contains roughly 240,000 clones, approximately 86% of which appear only once. Sequenced input: peripheral blood. These receptors came from a woman in her 30s who had recovered from COVID-19.

A few counts support this clone. CDR3 region: CSVEGAGGYGYTF. The CDR3 DNA follows: TGCAGCGTTGAAGGGGCGGGCGGCTATGGCTACACCTTC. This chain uses TRBV29-1 with TRBJ1-2; no reliable D call. The germline CDR1 and CDR2 sequences are SQVTM and ANQGSEA. Trimming shortened V by 1 base and J by 4 bases, and 10 bases separated the two germline ends. CDR3 length equals 13 residues.

In its sample, this clone was seen once. The J gene is TRBJ2-1, the V gene TRBV4-2; 10 bases fit TRBD2. The junction had 5 bases not matched to a gene; V was cut back by 1 base and J by 5 bases. CDR3 length equals 16 residues. Germline V gene sequence: CDR1 LGHNA, CDR2 YNFKEQ. The CDR3 DNA reads as TGTGCCAGCAGCCAAGTATCGAGCGGGGGGGACAATGAGCAGTTCTTC. Translated, it gives CASSQVSSGGDNEQFF.

V is TRBV7-9 and J is TRBJ1-1, with D perhaps matching TRBD1 (5 bases). The V and J ends lost 4 bases and 7 bases respectively, with 16 bases between them. Germline V gene data show CDR1 as SEHNR and CDR2 as FQNEAQ (reference sequence). This CDR3 has 14 residues. CDR3 sequence reads: CASSYPRQRFEAFF. For the CDR3, the DNA is TGTGCCAGCAGCTACCCCAGACAGAGATTTGAAGCTTTCTTT.

CDR3 sequence (DNA): TGTGCCATCACCACAACAGGAGCTTCTGGCTACACCTTC. Translated: CAITTTGASGYTF. The chain joins TRBV10-3 to TRBJ1-2; D might be TRBD1 (5 bases). Trimming removed 7 bases at V and 7 bases at J, with 16 bases between. The CDR3 extends over 13 amino acids. Germline CDR1 ENHRY, CDR2 SYGVKD.

The V call is TRBV9, the J call TRBJ1-2, with D unclear. The CDR3 is 14 amino acids. Germline CDR1 and CDR2: SGDLS and YYNGEE. V was cut by 3 bases and J by 3 bases, with 12 bases left in between. This CDR3 is CASSGFQEHYGYTF. The CDR3 bases are TGTGCCAGCAGCGGTTTCCAGGAACACTATGGCTACACCTTC.

The chain links TRBV7-9 to TRBJ2-3; TRBD1 is a possible D gene (6 bases). The V end lost 6 bases, the J end lost 4 bases, and 14 bases lay between the germline ends. The germline CDR1 and CDR2 sequences are SEHNR and FQNEAQ (reference sequence). The CDR3 is made up of 14 amino acids. As DNA, the CDR3 is TGTGCCAGCAGACATTTACAGGGCGCAGATACGCAGTATTTT. Translating it yields CASRHLQGADTQYF. Using reference TRBV7-9 and TRBJ2-3 for the parts outside the CDR3, the full variable domain is DTGVSQNPRHKITKRGQNVTFRCDPISEHNRLYWYRQTLGQGPEFLTYFQNEAQLEKSRLLSDRFSAERPKGSFSTLEIQRTEQGDSAMYLCASRHLQGADTQYFGPGTRLTVL.

V usage is TRBV5-4 and J usage is TRBJ2-7; TRBD1 aligns across 7 bases. The CDR3 runs to 15 residues. Germline trimming cut 0 bases from V and 1 base from J; bases unmatched to any gene: 4. From germline, CDR1 is SGHNT and CDR2 YYREEE (reference sequence). The CDR3 DNA reads as TGTGCCAGCAGCTTGGGAGGACAGGTTTCCTACGAGCAGTACTTC. As protein: CASSLGGQVSYEQYF.

The J gene is TRBJ2-1, the V gene TRBV14, with 10 positions matching TRBD1. The CDR3 spans 20 residues. Looked up from germline, CDR1 is SGHDN and CDR2 is FVKESK. The J segment lost 1 base and the V segment lost 0 bases, leaving 12 bases of the junction unmatched. The chain's CDR3 is CASSQDSGTGAFGSYNEQFF. The CDR3 bases are TGTGCCAGCAGCCAAGATAGTGGGACAGGGGCCTTCGGGTCCTACAATGAGCAGTTCTTC.

The gene calls are TRBV5-6 and TRBJ2-1, with 8 nucleotides matching TRBD1. The CDR3 sequence is 14 residues long. CDR1 and CDR2 (germline): SGHDT, YYEEEE. Trimming removed 3 bases from V and 8 bases from J; junction bases left unmatched: 7. The CDR3 DNA is TGTGCCAGCAGCTCAGGACAGGGCTGGGATGAGCAGTTCTTC. Translated, it gives CASSSGQGWDEQFF.

The rearrangement uses TRBV3-1 (or the pseudogene TRBV3-2) and TRBJ1-3; perhaps TRBD1 as D (5 bases). The V end lost 2 bases, the J end lost 1 base, and 6 bases lay between the germline ends. CDR1 is LGHDT and CDR2 is YNNKEL in the germline V gene (reference sequence). The CDR3 is 14 residues long. The CDR3 nucleotides read TGTGCCAGCAGCCAACCAGGGTCTGGAAACACCATATATTTT. It codes for CASSQPGSGNTIYF.

This clone was seen only once. This rearrangement joins TRBV12-3 or TRBV12-4 to TRBJ1-6; TRBD1 is a possible D gene (6 bases). V was pared by 6 bases and J by 7 bases, with 10 bases between. The CDR3 extends over 13 amino acids. CDR3: CASSPGTNSPLHF. For the CDR3, the DNA is TGTGCCAGCAGCCCCGGGACAAATTCACCCCTCCACTTT.

The chain joins TRBV7-3 to TRBJ2-1; no clear D gene. Trimming took off 2 bases at V and 10 bases at J, with 12 bases between the two ends. The CDR3 has 13 residues. Germline CDR1 SGHTA, CDR2 FQGTGA. The DNA of the CDR3 is TGTGCCAGCAGCTTAGGTTTAGGAGTAGAGCAGTTCTTC. Protein product: CASSLGLGVEQFF.

J is TRBJ1-6 and V is TRBV10-3; TRBD1 might be the D (5 bases). The V and J ends lost 11 bases and 7 bases respectively, with 15 bases between them. The CDR3 spans 13 residues. In germline, CDR1 is ENHRY, CDR2 SYGVKD. CDR3 sequence reads: CARSQGGNSPLHF. The CDR3 DNA sequence: TGTGCCCGCAGTCAGGGCGGCAATTCACCCCTCCACTTT.

The V call is TRBV19, the J call TRBJ1-1; D is unresolved. The V end was cut by 0 bases, the J end by 8 bases, with 10 bases between. Germline loops: CDR1 LNHDA, CDR2 SQIVND (reference sequence). There are 13 residues in the CDR3. The CDR3 here is CASSIDRAGEAFF. CDR3 DNA: TGTGCCAGTAGTATAGATCGCGCGGGCGAAGCTTTCTTT.

V usage is TRBV2 and J usage is TRBJ2-5; D perhaps matches TRBD2 (6 bases). This CDR3 comprises 15 residues. Germline V gives CDR1 SNHLY, CDR2 FYNNEI. The V and J ends lost 0 bases and 5 bases respectively, with 13 bases between them. CDR3 DNA: TGTGCCAGCAGTGAAGCATTAGCGGCTAGGGAGACCCAGTACTTC. Translated, it gives CASSEALAARETQYF.

The chain couples TRBV2 to TRBJ2-5, with 14 bases fitting TRBD2. This CDR3 comprises 17 residues. Germline lookup yields CDR1 SNHLY and CDR2 FYNNEI. Trimming removed 6 bases from V and 1 base from J; junction bases left unmatched: 7. CDR3 region: CASSVGTSGGTQETQYF. The CDR3 DNA is TGTGCCAGCAGCGTCGGGACTAGCGGGGGAACCCAAGAGACCCAGTACTTC.

The V call is TRBV2, the J call TRBJ2-1; TRBD2 matches at 13 bases. The ends lost 4 bases at V and 9 bases at J; junction bases unmatched: 6. The CDR3 length is 15 residues. CDR1 is SNHLY and CDR2 is FYNNEI in the germline V gene. DNA of the CDR3: TGTGCCAGCAGTGTACTAGCGGGGGGGCCCATTGAGCAGTTCTTC. This sequence encodes CASSVLAGGPIEQFF.

The rearrangement links TRBV7-9 to TRBJ2-5; 7 bases agree with TRBD1. The CDR3 totals 14 residues. Trimming at V came to 6 bases and at J to 3 bases, leaving 7 bases not matched to a gene. Germline CDR1 SEHNR, CDR2 FQNEAQ (reference sequence). For the CDR3, the DNA is TGTGCCAGCAGTAAACCCCAGGGGGAAGAGACCCAGTACTTC. Its protein product is CASSKPQGEETQYF.

At least ten counts were recorded for this clone. The chain employs TRBV5-4 and TRBJ1-2; 8 positions agree with TRBD1. The CDR3 consists of 14 residues. V lost 3 bases, J lost 7 bases, and 8 bases stayed unmatched. Germline CDR1 SGHNT, CDR2 YYREEE (reference sequence). The CDR3 here is CASSSNQGAGGYTF. DNA for the CDR3: TGTGCCAGCAGCTCGAATCAGGGGGCCGGTGGCTACACCTTC.

This clone was seen a few times. The gene calls are TRBV7-2 and TRBJ2-1; the D is unclear. The CDR3 extends over 13 amino acids. Germline V gene sequence: CDR1 SGHTA, CDR2 FQGNSA. Trimming removed 1 base from V and 5 bases from J, with 6 bases in between. For the CDR3, the DNA is TGTGCCAGCAGCTTAGTCCCTGACAATGAGCAGTTCTTC. Translating it yields CASSLVPDNEQFF.

The J gene is TRBJ1-4, the V gene TRBV5-1; D possibly corresponds to TRBD1 (5 bases). This CDR3 comprises 15 residues. Germline-derived CDR1 and CDR2 are SGHRS and YFSETQ. Trimming shortened V by 0 bases and J by 4 bases, and 10 bases separated the two germline ends. CDR3 nucleotide sequence: TGCGCCAGCAGCTTGGTCGGACAAAGTAATGAAAAACTGTTTTTT. Translating it yields CASSLVGQSNEKLFF.

The rearrangement joins TRBV18 to TRBJ2-3; D is possibly TRBD2 (5 bases). V lost 3 bases to trimming and J lost 9 bases, with 13 bases between them. The CDR3 consists of 13 residues. Germline V gene lookup returns CDR1 KGHSH and CDR2 LQKENI. The DNA of the CDR3 is TGTGCCAGCTCACCCGGGGTTTTTAGGACGCAGTATTTT. Protein: CASSPGVFRTQYF.

The chain recombines TRBV14 with TRBJ2-7; 7 bases fit TRBD1. Trimming took 3 bases from V and 4 from J; bases not matched to a gene: 12. There are 16 residues in the CDR3. CDR1 and CDR2 (germline): SGHDN, FVKESK. The CDR3 loop is CASSQGYRGGQYEQYF. DNA for the CDR3: TGTGCCAGCAGCCAGGGTTACAGGGGCGGTCAGTACGAGCAGTACTTC.

This chain uses TRBV10-3 with TRBJ2-4, with D possibly matching TRBD2 (6 bases). Germline-derived CDR1 and CDR2 are ENHRY and SYGVKD. The CDR3 spans 14 residues. V was clipped by 6 bases and J by 0 bases, with 9 bases between them. For the CDR3, the DNA is TGTGCCATCAGCCCGGGGGAAGCCAAAAACATTCAGTACTTC. It translates to CAISPGEAKNIQYF.

The genes are TRBV4-1 and TRBJ2-4; possible D gene TRBD2, 5 bases. Germline CDR1 MGHRA, CDR2 YSYEKL. The germline V and J ends were trimmed by 1 base and 1 base, with 11 bases remaining between them. The CDR3 has 16 residues. CDR3 nucleotides: TGCGCCAGCAGCCAAGTGGCGGGTATTGCCAAAAACATTCAGTACTTC. Its protein product is CASSQVAGIAKNIQYF.

The chain is built from TRBV7-8 and TRBJ1-2; D is possibly TRBD1 (6 bases). The CDR3 extends over 15 amino acids. Germline CDR1 SGHVS, CDR2 FQNEAQ. The ends were cut back, 5 bases at V and 2 bases at J, with 15 bases in the middle. The CDR3 DNA reads TGTGCCAGCAGCCCAAACAGGGTTCCCAACTATGGCTACACCTTC. Its translation is CASSPNRVPNYGYTF.

The V call is TRBV3-1 (or the pseudogene TRBV3-2), the J call TRBJ2-7, with 7 bases that match TRBD2. This CDR3 has 15 amino acids. The ends lost 3 bases at V and 2 bases at J; junction bases unmatched: 7. Per the germline V gene, CDR1 is LGHDT and CDR2 is YNNKEL (reference sequence). Written as DNA, the CDR3 is TGTGCCAGCAGCCATTTGGGGGGGGATCCCTACGAGCAGTACTTC. Amino acid sequence: CASSHLGGDPYEQYF.

Worth noting for this clone: The sample carries other DNA sequences with the same CDR3. The chain combines TRBV6-5 with TRBJ1-3; D uncertain. The germline gives CDR1 MNHEY, CDR2 SVGAGI. The length of the CDR3 is 15 residues. V was trimmed by 2 bases and J by 0 bases, leaving 8 bases between them. CDR3 sequence: CASSYGGSSGNTIYF. The CDR3, as DNA: TGTGCCAGCAGTTACGGTGGGAGCTCTGGAAACACCATATATTTT.

V usage is TRBV9 and J usage is TRBJ1-2; tentative D call: TRBD1 (5 bases). CDR3 size: 16 residues. Germline V gene sequence: CDR1 SGDLS, CDR2 YYNGEE. The V gene lost 0 bases and the J gene lost 6 bases, with 18 bases spanning the gap. The CDR3 DNA sequence: TGTGCCAGCAGCGTAGATCCCCGGACAATCTTCGATGGCTACACCTTC. Its protein is CASSVDPRTIFDGYTF.